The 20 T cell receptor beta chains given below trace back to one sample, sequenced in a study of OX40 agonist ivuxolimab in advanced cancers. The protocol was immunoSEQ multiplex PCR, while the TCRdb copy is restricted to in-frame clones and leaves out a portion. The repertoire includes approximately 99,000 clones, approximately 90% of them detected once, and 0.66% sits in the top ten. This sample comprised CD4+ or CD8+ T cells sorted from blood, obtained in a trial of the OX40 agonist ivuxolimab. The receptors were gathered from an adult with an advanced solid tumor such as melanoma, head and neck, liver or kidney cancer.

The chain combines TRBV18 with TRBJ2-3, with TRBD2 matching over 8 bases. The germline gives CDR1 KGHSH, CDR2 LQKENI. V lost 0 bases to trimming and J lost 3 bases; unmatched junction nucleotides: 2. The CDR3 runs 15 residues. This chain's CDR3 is CASSPPREGTDTQYF. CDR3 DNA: TGTGCCAGCTCACCACCTCGGGAGGGGACAGATACGCAGTATTTT.

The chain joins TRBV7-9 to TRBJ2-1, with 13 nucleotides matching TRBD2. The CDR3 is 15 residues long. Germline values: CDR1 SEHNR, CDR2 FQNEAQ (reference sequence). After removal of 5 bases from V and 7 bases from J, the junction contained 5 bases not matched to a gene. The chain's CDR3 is CASSNGLAGANEQFF. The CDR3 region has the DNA TGTGCCAGCAGCAACGGACTAGCGGGGGCTAATGAGCAGTTCTTC.

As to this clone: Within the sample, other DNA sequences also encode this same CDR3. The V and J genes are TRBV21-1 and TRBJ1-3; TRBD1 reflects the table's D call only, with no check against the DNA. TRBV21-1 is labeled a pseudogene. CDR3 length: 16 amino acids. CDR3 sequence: CASRRGQGGSGNTIYF. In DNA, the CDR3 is TGTGCCAGCAGACGGGGACAGGGAGGCTCTGGAAACACCATATATTTT.

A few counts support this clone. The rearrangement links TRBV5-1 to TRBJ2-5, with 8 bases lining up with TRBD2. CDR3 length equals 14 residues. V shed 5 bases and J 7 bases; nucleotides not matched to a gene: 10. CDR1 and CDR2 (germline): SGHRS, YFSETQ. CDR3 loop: CASRASAGEGTQYF. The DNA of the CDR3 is TGCGCCAGCAGGGCCTCAGCGGGAGAGGGGACCCAGTACTTC.

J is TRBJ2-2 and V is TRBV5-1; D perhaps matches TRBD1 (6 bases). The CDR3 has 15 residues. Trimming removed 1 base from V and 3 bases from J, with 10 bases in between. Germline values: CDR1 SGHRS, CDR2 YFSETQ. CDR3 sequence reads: CASSLQGLDTGELFF. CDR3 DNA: TGCGCCAGCAGCTTGCAGGGGCTGGACACCGGGGAGCTGTTTTTT.

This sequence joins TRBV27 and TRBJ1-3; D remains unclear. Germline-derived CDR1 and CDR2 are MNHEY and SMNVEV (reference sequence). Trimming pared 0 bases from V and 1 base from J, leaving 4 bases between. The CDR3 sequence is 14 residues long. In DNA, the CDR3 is TGTGCCAGCAGTTTATCAGGGTCTGGAAACACCATATATTTT. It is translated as CASSLSGSGNTIYF.

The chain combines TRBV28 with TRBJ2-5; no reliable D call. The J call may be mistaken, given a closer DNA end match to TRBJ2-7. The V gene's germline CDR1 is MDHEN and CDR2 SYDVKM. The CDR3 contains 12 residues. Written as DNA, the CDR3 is TGTGCCAGCAGTTTGAAGGGCTACGAGCAGTACTTC. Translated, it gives CASSLKGYEQYF.

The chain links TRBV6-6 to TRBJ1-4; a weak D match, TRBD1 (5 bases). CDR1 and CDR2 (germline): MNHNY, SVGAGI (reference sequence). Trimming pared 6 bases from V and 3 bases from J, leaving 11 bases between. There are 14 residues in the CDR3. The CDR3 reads CASRRGTPNEKLFF. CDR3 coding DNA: TGTGCCAGCAGGCGAGGGACCCCTAATGAAAAACTGTTTTTT.

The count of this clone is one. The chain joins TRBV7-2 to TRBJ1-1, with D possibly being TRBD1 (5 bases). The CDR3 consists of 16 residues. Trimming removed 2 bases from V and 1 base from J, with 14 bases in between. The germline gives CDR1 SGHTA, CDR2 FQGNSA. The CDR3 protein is CASSLWGRGGNTEAFF. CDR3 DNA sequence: TGTGCCAGCAGCTTATGGGGGAGGGGCGGGAACACTGAAGCTTTCTTT.

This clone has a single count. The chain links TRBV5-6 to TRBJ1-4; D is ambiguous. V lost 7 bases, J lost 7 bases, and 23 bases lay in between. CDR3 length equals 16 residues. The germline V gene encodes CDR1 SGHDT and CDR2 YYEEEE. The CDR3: CASPLRLARQSEKLFF. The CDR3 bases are TGTGCCAGCCCCTTGAGGCTGGCCCGACAAAGTGAAAAACTGTTTTTT.

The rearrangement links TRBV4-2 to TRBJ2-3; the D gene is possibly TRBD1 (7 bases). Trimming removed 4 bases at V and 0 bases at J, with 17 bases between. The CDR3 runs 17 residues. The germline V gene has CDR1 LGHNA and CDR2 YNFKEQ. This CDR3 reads CASSPGGGPGSTDTQYF. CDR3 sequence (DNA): TGTGCCAGCAGCCCTGGAGGGGGCCCGGGGAGCACAGATACGCAGTATTTT.

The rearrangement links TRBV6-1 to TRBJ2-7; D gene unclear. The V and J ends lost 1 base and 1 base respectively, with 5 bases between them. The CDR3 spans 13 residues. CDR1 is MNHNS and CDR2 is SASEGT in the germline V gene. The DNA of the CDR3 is TGTGCCAGCAGTGAAGACGGTTCCTACGAGCAGTACTTC. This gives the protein CASSEDGSYEQYF.

CDR3 sequence: CASSPFSSRQGSPLHF. The CDR3, as DNA: TGTGCCAGCAGCCCGTTTTCCTCCCGCCAAGGTTCACCCCTCCACTTT. The V and J genes are TRBV25-1 and TRBJ1-6, with D uncertain. The CDR3 is 16 amino acids. The V gene's germline CDR1 is MGHDK and CDR2 SYGVNS. The V gene lost 6 bases and the J gene lost 9 bases, with 21 bases spanning the gap.

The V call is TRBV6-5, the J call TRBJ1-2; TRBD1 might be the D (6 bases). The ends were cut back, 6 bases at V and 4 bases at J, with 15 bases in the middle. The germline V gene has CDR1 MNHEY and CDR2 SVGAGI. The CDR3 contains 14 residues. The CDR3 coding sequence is TGTGCCAGCAGCTTAGGACAGAATTTCTATGGCTACACCTTC. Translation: CASSLGQNFYGYTF.

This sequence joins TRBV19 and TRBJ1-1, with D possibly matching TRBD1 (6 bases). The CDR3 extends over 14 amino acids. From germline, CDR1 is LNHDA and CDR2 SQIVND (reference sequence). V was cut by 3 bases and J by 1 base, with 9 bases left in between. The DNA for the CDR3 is TGTGCCAGTAGTATGGGGGGCGGGAACACTGAAGCTTTCTTT. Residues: CASSMGGGNTEAFF.

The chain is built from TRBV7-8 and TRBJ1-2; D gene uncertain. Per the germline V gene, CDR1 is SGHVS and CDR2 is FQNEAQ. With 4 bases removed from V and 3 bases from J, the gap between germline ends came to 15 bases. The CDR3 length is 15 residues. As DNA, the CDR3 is TGTGCCAGCAGCTCCGGGGTCTACGGGGACTATGGCTACACCTTC. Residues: CASSSGVYGDYGYTF.

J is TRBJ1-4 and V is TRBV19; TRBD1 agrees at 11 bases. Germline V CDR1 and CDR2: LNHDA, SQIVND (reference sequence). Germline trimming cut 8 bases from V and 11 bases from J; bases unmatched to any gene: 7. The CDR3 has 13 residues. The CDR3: CASRTGGGRKLFF. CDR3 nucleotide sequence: TGTGCCAGTCGGACAGGGGGCGGTCGGAAACTGTTTTTT.

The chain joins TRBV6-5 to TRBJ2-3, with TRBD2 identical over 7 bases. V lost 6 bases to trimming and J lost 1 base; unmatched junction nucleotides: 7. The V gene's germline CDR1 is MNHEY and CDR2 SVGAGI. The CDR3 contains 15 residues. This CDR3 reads CASRAPAGGTDTQYF. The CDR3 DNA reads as TGTGCCAGCAGGGCCCCCGCGGGAGGCACAGATACGCAGTATTTT.

CDR3 region: CASSQVFLSSGNTIYF. In nucleotides, the CDR3 is TGCGCCAGCAGCCAAGTATTCCTCTCCTCTGGAAACACCATATATTTT. The J gene is TRBJ1-3, the V gene TRBV4-1; D unclear. CDR3 length equals 16 residues. V was cut by 1 base and J by 0 bases, with 10 bases left in between. From germline, CDR1 is MGHRA and CDR2 YSYEKL.

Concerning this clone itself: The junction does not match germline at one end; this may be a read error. The CDR3 sequence is CASSQGQGSSQPQHF. In DNA form, the CDR3 reads TGTGCCAGCAGCCAGGGACAGGGAAGCAGTCAGCCCCAGCATTTT. The chain employs TRBV16 and TRBJ1-5; 9 nucleotides agree with TRBD1. The germline V gene has CDR1 KGHSY and CDR2 FQNENV. The CDR3 loop spans 15 amino acids.